This T cell receptor (beta chain) appears in the sequencing data of a study of blood T cell repertoires in COVID-19. Background on the study: Samples representing acute and convalescent COVID-19 were sourced from the United States, Italy and Spain. PBMCs, B-cell-depleted T cells, or T cells provided the cDNA or gDNA that made up the material.

The CDR3 totals 13 residues. The germline CDR1 and CDR2 sequences are MNHEY and SMNVEV (reference sequence). The V and J ends lost 3 bases and 6 bases respectively, with 12 bases between them. Enrolment of Seattle patients took place during active infection, and they were followed longitudinally. Original analysis: Reference gene primer amplification yielded estimated nucleated cell counts. The data were produced by immunoSEQ multiplex PCR, yet TCRdb's version contains in-frame clones alone and is incomplete. V and J calls and clone size are given by that table; D and trimming were obtained from the DNA. The data show some 130,000 clones, about 89% seen once.

This sequence was found in a man aged 55 to 70 with COVID-19, enrolled during active disease. Sequencing was carried out using peripheral blood. V usage is TRBV27 and J usage is TRBJ2-7, with D perhaps matching TRBD1 (6 bases). The CDR3 DNA follows: TGTGCCAGCAGTTTGGTGGCAGGGGCCGAGCAGTACTTC. Amino acids: CASSLVAGAEQYF.